This TCR beta chain was documented in a study of sequential checkpoint blockade in melanoma. Overall study context: First-line arms were nivolumab then ipilimumab, or the reverse, randomized 1:1. Each arm's sequence ended with maintenance nivolumab.

Sequencing used immunoSEQ multiplex PCR; TCRdb keeps in-frame clones, though not all of them. In the table there are about 40,000 clones, just over 85% of which are singletons. Germline assignment: CDR1 LNHDA and CDR2 SQIVND (reference sequence). The CDR3 sequence is 11 residues long. V was shortened by 6 bases and J by 7 bases, with 6 bases between the two germline ends. The treatment denotes: randomized to nivolumab then ipilimumab (arm A) or the reverse (arm B). No patient had prior DNA-damaging chemotherapy. PBMC sorting kept live CD3+CD8+ cells without CD19 or CD56. This receptor was obtained from a human donor with melanoma. This chain joins TRBV19 and TRBJ2-2; D is unresolved. The sample in question was CD8+ T cells sorted from blood (inferred from file names), obtained from a patient given nivolumab and ipilimumab in sequence. CDR3 loop: CASSHGGELFF. The DNA for the CDR3 is TGTGCCAGTAGCCACGGCGGGGAGCTGTTTTTT.